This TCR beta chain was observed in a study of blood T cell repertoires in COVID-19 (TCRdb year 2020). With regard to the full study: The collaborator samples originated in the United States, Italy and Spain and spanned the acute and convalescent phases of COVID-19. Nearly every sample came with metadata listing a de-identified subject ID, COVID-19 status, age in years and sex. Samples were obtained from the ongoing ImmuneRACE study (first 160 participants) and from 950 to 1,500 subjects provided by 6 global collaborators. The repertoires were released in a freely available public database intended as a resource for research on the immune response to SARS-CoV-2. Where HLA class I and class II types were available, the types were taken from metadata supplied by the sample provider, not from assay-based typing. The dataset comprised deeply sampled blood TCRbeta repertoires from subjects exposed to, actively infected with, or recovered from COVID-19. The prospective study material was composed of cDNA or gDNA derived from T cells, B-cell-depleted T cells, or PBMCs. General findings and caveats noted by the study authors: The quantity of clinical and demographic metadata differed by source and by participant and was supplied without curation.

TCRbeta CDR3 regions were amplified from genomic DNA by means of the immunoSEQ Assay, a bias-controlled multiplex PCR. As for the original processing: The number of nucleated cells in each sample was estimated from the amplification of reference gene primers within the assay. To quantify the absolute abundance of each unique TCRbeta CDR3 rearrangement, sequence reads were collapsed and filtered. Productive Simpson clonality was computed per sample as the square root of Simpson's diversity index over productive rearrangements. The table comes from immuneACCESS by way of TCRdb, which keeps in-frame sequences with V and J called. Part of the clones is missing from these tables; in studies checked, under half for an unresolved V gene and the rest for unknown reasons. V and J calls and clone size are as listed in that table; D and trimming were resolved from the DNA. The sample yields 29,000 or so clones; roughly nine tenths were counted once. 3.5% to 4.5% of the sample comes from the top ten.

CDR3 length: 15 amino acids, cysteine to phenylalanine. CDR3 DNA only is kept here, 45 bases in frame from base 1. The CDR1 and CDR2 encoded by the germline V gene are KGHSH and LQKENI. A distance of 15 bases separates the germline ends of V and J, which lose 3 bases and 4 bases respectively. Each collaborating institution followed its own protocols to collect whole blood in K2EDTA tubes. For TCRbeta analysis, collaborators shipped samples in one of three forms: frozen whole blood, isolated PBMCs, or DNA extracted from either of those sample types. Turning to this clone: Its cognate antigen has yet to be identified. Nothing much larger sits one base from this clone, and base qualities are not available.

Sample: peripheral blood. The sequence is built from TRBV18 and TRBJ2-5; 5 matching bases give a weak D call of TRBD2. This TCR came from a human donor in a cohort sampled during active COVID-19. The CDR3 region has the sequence CASSPALGGGETQYF. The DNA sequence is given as TGTGCCAGCTCACCGGCCTTAGGTGGAGGAGAGACCCAGTACTTC.